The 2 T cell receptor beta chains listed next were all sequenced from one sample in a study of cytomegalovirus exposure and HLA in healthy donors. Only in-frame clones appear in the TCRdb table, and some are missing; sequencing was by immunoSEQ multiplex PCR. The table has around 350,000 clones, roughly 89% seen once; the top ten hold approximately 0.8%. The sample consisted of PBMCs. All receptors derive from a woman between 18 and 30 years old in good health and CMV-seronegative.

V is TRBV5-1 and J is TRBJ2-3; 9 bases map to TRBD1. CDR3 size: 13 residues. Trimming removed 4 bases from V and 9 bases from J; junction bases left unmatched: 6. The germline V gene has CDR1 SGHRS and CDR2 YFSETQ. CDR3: CASSTHRGQTQYF. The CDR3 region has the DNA TGCGCCAGCAGCACCCACAGGGGGCAAACGCAGTATTTT.

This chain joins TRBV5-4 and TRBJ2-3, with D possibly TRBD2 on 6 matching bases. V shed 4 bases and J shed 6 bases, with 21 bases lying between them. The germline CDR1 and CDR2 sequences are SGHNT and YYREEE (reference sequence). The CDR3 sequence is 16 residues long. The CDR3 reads CASSPGENILSDTQYF. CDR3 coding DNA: TGTGCCAGCAGCCCGGGGGAAAATATATTGTCGGATACGCAGTATTTT.